This T cell receptor (beta chain) derives from a study of blood T cell repertoires in COVID-19. Study summary: There were acute and convalescent COVID-19 samples, and they came from the United States, Italy and Spain. T cells, B-cell-depleted T cells, or PBMCs supplied cDNA or gDNA.

Recruitment covered roughly 22 US areas and drew participants whose ages spanned roughly 18 to 100 years. Participants' reported clinical history set cohort assignment. The method was immunoSEQ multiplex PCR; TCRdb's version includes in-frame clones alone and lacks a portion of them. The top ten clones hold around 1.7% of a sample with around 300,000 clones, nearly 90% of them seen once. Trimming pared 1 base from V and 1 base from J, leaving 15 bases between. CDR1 and CDR2 (germline): KGHSH, LQKENI. The CDR3 consists of 17 residues. The chain has TRBV18 and TRBJ2-3; no definite D call. Sequencing used PBMCs or T cells enriched from blood (not recorded which). This receptor was identified in a woman in her late teens or twenties with acute COVID-19. CDR3 sequence (DNA): TGTGCCAGCTCACCACTCCTGGCCCCCCTGGGCACAGATACGCAGTATTTT. Translation: CASSPLLAPLGTDTQYF.